This T cell receptor (beta chain) appears in the sequencing data of a study of blood T cells in healthy people across ages (dated by TCRdb to between 2014 and 2017). Study-wide context: In model experiments, roughly one uniquely barcoded TCR beta cDNA molecule per two T cells was captured by template switching. The study measured age-related changes in TCR beta repertoire diversity using deep sequencing normalized with unique cDNA molecular identifiers. The donors were divided into four age groups: young (average around 17 years), middle-aged (about 39), aged (about 56) and long-lived (more than 75). To avoid experimental bias, donors of different ages were randomly spread across the sequencing lanes. For two donors (one aged 18 to 29 and one aged 80 or older), the study analyzed two additional independent replicas of 1 million unique cDNA reads from the same blood draw. What the research found in general, with its limitations: Total diversity estimates from one million sequenced T cells were considered lower bounds and underestimates. The CMV infection status of donors was not known, potentially confounding age-related changes in expanded clonotypes. Since profiling was done on bulk unsorted PBMCs, naive and antigen-experienced compartments could not be conclusively compared. There was a strong correlation between observed TCR beta diversity and the percentage of naive T cells measured by flow cytometry. Compared with the aged group, more naive CD4+ T cells, fewer expanded clones and increased TCR diversity were shown by the long-lived group, suggesting age selection. As age increased, observed TCR beta diversity per million T cells dropped in a roughly linear way, and a significant reduction was already evident by age approximately 40.

Of note for this clonotype: The clone's antigen remains unknown. The input lacks base qualities; no much larger clone sits a single base away.

Receptors were amplified or captured by 5' RACE. The instrument was an Illumina HiSeq 2500. A second PCR of roughly 7 to 12 cycles was run with a J-beta primer mix and a sample-barcoded 5' primer. Each TCR beta cDNA molecule received a unique molecular identifier from a template-switch 5' adaptor carrying 12 random nucleotides. At least 2.5 million CDR3-containing paired-end reads were obtained from each sample. First-strand cDNA synthesis was performed from all RNA using the Mint cDNA synthesis kit, with priming by a TRBC-specific oligonucleotide. All cDNA was treated with uracil-DNA glycosylase and then went through a first 18-cycle PCR with the universal primers M1SS and BC2_uni_R. In the paper's pipeline: Each sample was normalized by randomly selecting 1 million high-quality reads, each carrying a distinct molecular identifier. Reads with shared molecular identifiers were discarded instead of being binned into consensus sequences. MiTCR, run with a Q25 quality threshold and the strictest error-elimination algorithm, handled CDR3 identification, clonotype clustering and error correction. Lower-bound total TCR beta diversity was estimated with a nonparametric unseen species model using Euler transformation. TCRdb passed the public sequencing reads through fastp at Q25 and MiXCR, retaining productive beta sequences. Entries that share a CDR3 protein sequence are merged under the most common genes and DNA. TCRdb's processing, not the study's, gives the V and J calls here. Within this sample are about 590,000 distinct CDR3 sequences, with about 30% of them counted one time only. Around 14% of the sample is in the top ten clones.

Measured from the cysteine to the phenylalanine, the CDR3 is 13 residues long. Kept here is only the CDR3 DNA, which spans 39 bases and is read in frame from base 1. For CDR1 and CDR2, the germline V gene lists SGHRS and YFSETQ. Trimming takes 4 bases off V and 6 bases off J; junction bases not matched to a gene: 4. The donors were under 40 Caucasian individuals from Russia, aged roughly 6 to 90 years, who were systemically healthy. Each donor gave about 9.2 milliliters of peripheral blood, drawn into EDTA-treated Vacutainer tubes. Ficoll-Paque density-gradient centrifugation was used to isolate PBMCs, with at least 6 million per sample. Trizol reagent was used to extract total RNA from PBMCs, with at least 6 micrograms per sample. For every donor, an aliquot of PBMCs went through flow cytometry to measure the percentages of naive CD45RAhigh/CD27high T cells.

Sequencing input: blood. The V and J segments used are TRBV5-1 and TRBJ2-1; 7 nucleotides in the junction match TRBD1. The origin of this receptor is a woman older than 75 in good health. The DNA sequence reads TGCGCCAGCAGCACGACAGGGCGCAATGAGCAGTTCTTC. Its protein is CASSTTGRNEQFF.